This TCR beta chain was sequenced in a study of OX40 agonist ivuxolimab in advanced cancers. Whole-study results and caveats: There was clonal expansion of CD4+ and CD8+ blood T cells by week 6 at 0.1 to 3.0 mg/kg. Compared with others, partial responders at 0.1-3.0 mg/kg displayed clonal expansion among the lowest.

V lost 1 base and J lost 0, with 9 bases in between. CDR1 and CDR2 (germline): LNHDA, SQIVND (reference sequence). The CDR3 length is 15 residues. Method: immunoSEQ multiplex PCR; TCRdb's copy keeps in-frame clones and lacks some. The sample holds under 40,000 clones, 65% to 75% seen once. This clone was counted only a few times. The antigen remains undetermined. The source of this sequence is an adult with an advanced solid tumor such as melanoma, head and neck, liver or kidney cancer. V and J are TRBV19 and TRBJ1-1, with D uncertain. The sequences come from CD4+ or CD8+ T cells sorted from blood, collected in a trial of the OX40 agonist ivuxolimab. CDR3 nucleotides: TGTGCCAGTAGTATAGTAGGCCTCATGAACACTGAAGCTTTCTTT. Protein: CASSIVGLMNTEAFF.